This T cell receptor beta chain was profiled in a study of PD-1 blockade in classical Hodgkin lymphoma. V was pared by 2 bases and J by 4 bases, with 6 bases between. CDR1 and CDR2 from the germline V gene are SNHLY and FYNNEI. There are 12 residues in the CDR3. Using immunoSEQ multiplex PCR, the repertoire was profiled, and TCRdb retains in-frame clones only, with some absent. The sample includes fewer than 40,000 clones, 88% of them seen just once. This clone was found a few times. Noted time point: newly diagnosed, previously untreated cHL patient sample. Purified CD4+ T cells were obtained from thawed PBMCs through magnetic negative selection.

J is TRBJ2-7 and V is TRBV2; D is perhaps TRBD1 (6 bases). Sequenced sample: CD4+ T cells from blood. The receptor was derived from a human donor with classical Hodgkin lymphoma. DNA for the CDR3: TGTGCCAGCAGTGAACAGGGGTACGAGCAGTACTTC. This encodes CASSEQGYEQYF.